This T cell receptor beta chain emerged from a study of cytomegalovirus exposure and HLA in healthy donors. This CDR3 spans 13 amino acids. V lost 7 bases and J lost 5, with 17 bases in between. CDR1 and CDR2 (germline): SQVTM, ANQGSEA. The PCR ran on 60 Vbeta and 13 Jbeta primers. Clones were read by immunoSEQ multiplex PCR, and TCRdb kept only the in-frame ones, dropping some. The table includes 95,000 to 110,000 clones, around 67% detected once. The sequencing input was PBMCs. The rearrangement joins TRBV29-1 to TRBJ2-5, with D maybe TRBD2 (7 bases). This TCR was sampled from a woman aged 40 to 50 in good health and CMV-seropositive. In DNA form, the CDR3 reads TGCAGCGCCGAACGGGGGGCCGGCGAGACCCAGTACTTC. This sequence encodes CSAERGAGETQYF.